Following are 22 T cell receptor beta chains from one sample sequenced in a study of identical twins (dated by TCRdb to the mid-2010s). Libraries were constructed by 5' RACE. The listed sequencing device is Illumina HiSeq 2000. TCRdb reanalyzed the raw reads on its own, using fastp at Q25 for trimming and MiXCR for clone calling, and kept in-frame beta chains. Rows are combined by CDR3 protein, so each entry shows the most common genes and DNA. Here the sample has approximately 700,000 distinct CDR3 sequences; 15% to 20% occur a single time. The leading ten clones occupy approximately 14% of the sample. These sequences were also reported in another study, on T cells expressing NK-cell markers.

The sequenced sample was PBMCs. The receptor set was obtained from a woman under 30 in good health.

The gene calls are TRBV5-1 and TRBJ1-1; no reliable D call. V lost 0 bases, J lost 1 base, and 10 bases lay in between. From germline, CDR1 is SGHRS and CDR2 YFSETQ. The CDR3 runs 15 residues. The CDR3 is CASSLEMTGNTEAFF. The CDR3 DNA follows: TGCGCCAGCAGCTTGGAGATGACGGGGAACACTGAAGCTTTCTTT.

This clonotype appeared a few times. The chain joins TRBV5-1 to TRBJ1-5, with 7 bases fitting TRBD1. Germline V lookup: CDR1 SGHRS, CDR2 YFSETQ. Unmatched junction bases numbered 8, after V lost 3 bases and J lost 5 bases. This CDR3 contains 15 residues. CDR3 loop: CASSSTGMGDQPQHF. Written as DNA, the CDR3 is TGCGCCAGCAGCTCGACAGGGATGGGCGATCAGCCCCAGCATTTT. Drawing the rest from reference TRBV5-1 and TRBJ1-5, the complete variable domain is KAGVTQTPRYLIKTRGQQVTLSCSPISGHRSVSWYQQTPGQGLQFLFEYFSETQRNKGNFPGRFSGRQFSNSRSEMNVSTLELGDSALYLCASSSTGMGDQPQHFGDGTRLSIL.

This clonotype was detected once. This chain joins TRBV29-1 and TRBJ1-2; TRBD1 matches at 7 bases. Germline V gene data show CDR1 as SQVTM and CDR2 as ANQGSEA. The ends lost 7 bases at V and 4 bases at J; junction bases unmatched: 6. This CDR3 has 12 residues. CDR3 nucleotides: TGCAGCGCGAGACAGGGTCTCTATGGCTACACCTTC. As protein: CSARQGLYGYTF. The variable domain in full, completed from reference TRBV29-1 and TRBJ1-2, reads SAVISQKPSRDICQRGTSLTIQCQVDSQVTMMFWYRQQPGQSLTLIATANQGSEATYESGFVIDKFPISRPNLTFSTLTVSNMSPEDSSIYLCSARQGLYGYTFGSGTRLTVV.

This rearrangement joins TRBV20-1 to TRBJ2-1; TRBD2 might be the D (6 bases). Trimming took off 0 bases at V and 0 bases at J, with 12 bases between the two ends. The CDR3 runs to 16 residues. Germline assignment: CDR1 DFQATT and CDR2 SNEGSKA (reference sequence). The CDR3 bases are TGCAGTGCTAGAGAAGGAGGGAGGAGCTCCTACAATGAGCAGTTCTTC. It translates to CSAREGGRSSYNEQFF.

This clonotype was detected a few times. The chain recombines TRBV5-1 with TRBJ2-6; the match to TRBD2 covers 8 bases. The V gene end was trimmed by 4 bases and the J gene end by 6 bases; junction bases not matched to a gene: 6. Germline lookup yields CDR1 SGHRS and CDR2 YFSETQ. The CDR3 runs 15 residues. The CDR3 protein is CASSPVGGAANVLTF. DNA of the CDR3: TGCGCCAGCAGCCCAGTCGGGGGGGCGGCCAACGTCCTGACTTTC.

This clonotype was seen a handful of times. The genes are TRBV6-5 and TRBJ1-3; D call uncertain. This CDR3 is 14 amino acids long. Germline V gives CDR1 MNHEY, CDR2 SVGAGI. Trimming cost V 1 base and J 4 bases, with 8 bases left between them. The CDR3 sequence is CASSYYPAGNTIYF. DNA for the CDR3: TGTGCCAGCAGTTACTACCCGGCGGGAAACACCATATATTTT.

This sequence joins TRBV12-3 or TRBV12-4 and TRBJ2-5; 9 bases line up with TRBD2. With V trimmed by 0 bases and J by 3 bases, 17 bases remained unmatched. This CDR3 comprises 20 residues. CDR3 amino acids: CASSLADSGFRLAEKETQYF. The CDR3 DNA reads TGTGCCAGCAGTTTAGCGGACTCGGGATTTAGACTAGCGGAAAAAGAGACCCAGTACTTC.

Written as DNA, the CDR3 is TGTGCCAGTAGTACCCCGGCAGCTGGTTCGTATGGCTACACCTTC. Translation: CASSTPAAGSYGYTF. V gene TRBV19 combines with J gene TRBJ1-2; D gene uncertain. Trimming shortened V by 4 bases and J by 5 bases, and 17 bases separated the two germline ends. The CDR3 runs to 15 residues. Germline loops: CDR1 LNHDA, CDR2 SQIVND (reference sequence).

A few counts support this clonotype. This chain links TRBV12-3 or TRBV12-4 with TRBJ2-5; D is perhaps TRBD1 or TRBD2 (6 bases each). This CDR3 comprises 15 residues. V was clipped by 6 bases and J by 5 bases, with 19 bases between them. Here the CDR3 reads CASSQGGLSEETQYF. CDR3 nucleotides: TGTGCCAGCAGCCAAGGGGGACTCTCCGAGGAGACCCAGTACTTC.

The chain joins TRBV29-1 to TRBJ1-1; 9 bases are shared with TRBD1. This CDR3 comprises 12 residues. V was clipped by 5 bases and J by 5 bases; unmatched bases: 3. In germline, CDR1 is SQVTM, CDR2 ANQGSEA. CDR3 in DNA: TGCAGCGTTAAGACAGGGGGGACTGAAGCTTTCTTT. Its protein is CSVKTGGTEAFF. The variable domain in full, with the rest retrieved from reference TRBV29-1 and TRBJ1-1, is SAVISQKPSRDICQRGTSLTIQCQVDSQVTMMFWYRQQPGQSLTLIATANQGSEATYESGFVIDKFPISRPNLTFSTLTVSNMSPEDSSIYLCSVKTGGTEAFFGQGTRLTVV.

The chain carries TRBV29-1 and TRBJ1-2; D not resolved. Between the trimmed V and J ends, which lost 8 bases and 0 bases, there was a span of 7 bases. The CDR3 contains 11 residues. Germline lookup yields CDR1 SQVTM and CDR2 ANQGSEA. The CDR3 region has the DNA TGCAGCACAGCATCTAACTATGGCTACACCTTC. It is translated as CSTASNYGYTF.

This clonotype was detected a few times. CDR3 amino acids: CATSDWGGTGGMNEQFF. The CDR3 DNA follows: TGTGCCACCAGTGATTGGGGCGGGACAGGGGGCATGAATGAGCAGTTCTTC. J is TRBJ2-1 and V is TRBV24-1; 12 positions agree with TRBD1. The CDR3 covers 17 residues. Germline CDR1 reads KGHDR; CDR2 reads SFDVKD. J was trimmed by 7 bases and V by 2 bases; bases with no gene match: 8.

This chain connects TRBV9 to TRBJ2-6; no clear D gene. Germline-derived CDR1 and CDR2 are SGDLS and YYNGEE. The V gene lost 0 bases and the J gene lost 0 bases, with 4 bases spanning the gap. This CDR3 comprises 15 residues. CDR3 in amino acids: CASSVASSGANVLTF. DNA for the CDR3: TGTGCCAGCAGCGTAGCCAGCTCTGGGGCCAACGTCCTGACTTTC.

In its sample, this clonotype was seen a few times. The gene calls are TRBV7-3 and TRBJ2-3, with D perhaps TRBD1 or TRBD2 (6 bases each). CDR1 SGHTA and CDR2 FQGTGA come from the germline V gene. The CDR3 consists of 16 residues. Trimming took 1 base from V and 0 from J, leaving 11 bases between them. In DNA form, the CDR3 reads TGTGCCAGCAGCTTAAGAGGGGGGATTAGCACAGATACGCAGTATTTT. Translated, it gives CASSLRGGISTDTQYF.

CDR3 nucleotides: TGTGCCAGCAGCGCCGGGGACAGGGGCACAGATACGCAGTATTTT. Encoded protein: CASSAGDRGTDTQYF. V usage is TRBV9 and J usage is TRBJ2-3, with 9 bases identical to TRBD1. CDR3 length: 15 amino acids. From germline, CDR1 is SGDLS and CDR2 YYNGEE. V lost 3 bases, J lost 1 base, and 3 bases stayed unmatched.

This chain joins TRBV6-5 and TRBJ1-6; D is uncertain. CDR3 length: 14 residues. CDR1 and CDR2 from the germline V gene are MNHEY and SVGAGI. Trimming shortened V by 2 bases and J by 10 bases, and 12 bases separated the two germline ends. As DNA, the CDR3 is TGTGCCAGCAGTTACATAAGGGTGGAGTCACCCCTCCACTTT. Protein sequence: CASSYIRVESPLHF.

The CDR3, as DNA: TGCAGCGTTGTCGGGCGGGAGGTCGAAGATGAGCAGTTCTTC. Protein product: CSVVGREVEDEQFF. The chain combines TRBV29-1 with TRBJ2-1, with 8 bases matching TRBD2. V gave up 4 bases and J gave up 8 bases; unmatched junction bases: 10. Per germline, CDR1 SQVTM and CDR2 ANQGSEA. The CDR3 covers 14 residues.

The genes are TRBV4-3 and TRBJ2-1; 12 bases match TRBD2. This CDR3 contains 16 residues. V shed 4 bases and J 5 bases; nucleotides not matched to a gene: 6. In germline, CDR1 is LGHNA, CDR2 YSLEER. The CDR3 sequence: CASSLGTSGFDNEQFF. CDR3 bases: TGCGCCAGCAGCCTGGGGACTAGCGGGTTCGACAATGAGCAGTTCTTC.

This clonotype occurred many times. V and J are TRBV7-9 and TRBJ2-5; weak D call: TRBD2 (5 bases). This CDR3 has 14 residues. Trimming removed 4 bases at V and 2 bases at J, with 11 bases between. Looked up from germline, CDR1 is SEHNR and CDR2 is FQNEAQ (reference sequence). The DNA of the CDR3 is TGTGCCAGCAGCTACCGACGGGAACAAGAGACCCAGTACTTC. Translation: CASSYRREQETQYF.

This clonotype was counted a few times. The J gene is TRBJ2-5, the V gene TRBV2; D might be TRBD2 (6 bases). Germline assignment: CDR1 SNHLY and CDR2 FYNNEI. The CDR3 loop spans 15 amino acids. Trimming cost V 3 bases and J 5 bases, with 16 bases left between them. CDR3 nucleotide sequence: TGTGCCAGCAGTGATACTCCGGGTGGGGGGGAGACCCAGTACTTC. It codes for CASSDTPGGGETQYF.

The rearrangement joins TRBV5-6 to TRBJ1-3; D gene uncertain. Trimming pared 0 bases from V and 0 bases from J, leaving 10 bases between. The germline CDR1 and CDR2 sequences are SGHDT and YYEEEE. CDR3 length equals 16 residues. The CDR3, as DNA: TGTGCCAGCAGCTTGGGAATAGGAGCCTCTGGAAACACCATATATTTT. It encodes CASSLGIGASGNTIYF.

The CDR3: CASSWGDRNGYTF. The CDR3 DNA reads as TGCGCCAGCAGCTGGGGGGACAGAAATGGCTACACCTTC. J is TRBJ1-2 and V is TRBV5-1; 7 nucleotides align to TRBD1. The CDR3 runs to 13 residues. After removal of 3 bases from V and 6 bases from J, the junction contained 5 bases not matched to a gene. In germline, CDR1 is SGHRS, CDR2 YFSETQ.